The subject of this entry is one T cell receptor beta chain. Its matching antigen is unknown. Data came from immunoSEQ multiplex PCR; TCRdb stores just in-frame clones and leaves some out. This sample has 1,200 or so clones; about two fifths occur once, and the top ten carry approximately 18%. These archived tumors were resected from patients never given neoadjuvant therapy beforehand. The sample comes from a study of CXCR4 blockade with PD-1 therapy in pancreatic cancer. The CDR3 runs to 13 residues. V was shortened by 0 bases and J by 0 bases, with 5 bases between the two germline ends. From germline, CDR1 is GTSNPN and CDR2 SVGIG (reference sequence). The study, taken as a whole, reports: Survival did not correlate with tumor clonality, which averaged roughly 0.15 versus 0.05. Sequencing covered TCRbeta chains only, not alpha chains. Convergent selection by common tumor antigens was suggested by nucleotide rearrangement counts.

The source of this sequence is a human donor with pancreatic ductal adenocarcinoma. The specimen sequenced was tumor tissue. V gene TRBV30 combines with J gene TRBJ1-2; no reliable D call. CDR3 DNA sequence: TGTGCCTGGAGTGTGCGGGCTAACTATGGCTACACCTTC. Encoded protein: CAWSVRANYGYTF.